Described below is a single T cell receptor beta chain sequence and its context. Its target is not known. This entry comes from a study of CD8 T cells in ankylosing spondylitis. The CDR3 has 15 residues. Germline V gives CDR1 SGHRS, CDR2 YFSETQ. J lost 4 bases, V lost 0 bases, and 2 bases had no gene match. It was by quantitative 5'-RACE with molecular barcodes that TCR beta libraries were made. TCRdb reanalysed the 5' RACE reads using MiXCR and keeps one entry per CDR3 protein. The profile covers about 140,000 distinct CDR3 sequences, with roughly 8% appearing a single time and 6% to 8% taken by the ten largest. Study-wide results and caveats: Significantly higher representation of disease-linked clones was reported for matched ankylosing spondylitis synovial fluid. For ankylosing spondylitis blood, a TCR beta motif of fewer than 10 highly homologous variants appeared characteristic.

The chain combines TRBV5-1 with TRBJ2-7, with TRBD2 matching over 12 bases. The clonotype comes from a male donor with ankylosing spondylitis. Sequencing was performed on synovial fluid, either unsorted or a sorted T cell fraction (not recorded which). CDR3 nucleotides: TGCGCCAGCAGCTTGGCCGGGACTAGCGGGTACGAGCAGTACTTC. It is translated as CASSLAGTSGYEQYF.